This entry concerns a single T cell receptor beta chain. The antigen remains unidentified. V was clipped by 4 bases and J by 2 bases, with 9 bases between them. This CDR3 is 15 amino acids long. The germline gives CDR1 MGHRA, CDR2 YSYEKL. The record originates from a study of blood T cells in healthy people across ages. Findings of the study overall: The fall in TCR beta diversity per million T cells was roughly linear with age. Diversity of TCR beta correlated strongly with naive T cell percentage. Versus aged donors, long-lived donors had higher diversity and more naive CD4+ cells.

A second PCR, run for roughly 7 to 12 cycles, used a sample-barcoded 5' primer plus a J-beta primer mix. Every single cDNA molecule received a tag from a template-switch adaptor with 12 random nucleotides. From the 5' RACE reads, TCRdb called clonotypes with MiXCR, one entry per CDR3 protein. This repertoire shows about 1.5 million distinct CDR3 sequences, 42% found once; its top ten account for about 3.8%. This chain connects TRBV4-1 to TRBJ2-6; D is unresolved. Material for sequencing was blood. The clonotype originates from a woman aged 18-30 years in good health. CDR3 sequence (DNA): TGCGCCAGCAGCCTGCTCGTCACTGGGGCCAACGTCCTGACTTTC. This sequence encodes CASSLLVTGANVLTF.